The rows below give T cell receptor beta chains drawn from one sample of a study of blood T cell repertoires in COVID-19. Assay: immunoSEQ multiplex PCR; the TCRdb copy retains only in-frame clones and omits some. In the table there are roughly 170,000 clones, about nine tenths of which are singletons. Sequencing used peripheral blood. The source is a man aged 55 to 70 with acute or convalescent COVID-19. Both conserved end residues are trimmed from each CDR3.

>TRBJ1-2|TRBV6-6
ATLDMSFVGYT
>TRBJ1-2|TRBV19
ASSIEAGDNYGYT
>TRBJ2-4|TRBV5-1
ASSLGGTKNIQY
>TRBJ2-2|TRBV19
ASRLAGMNTGELF
>TRBJ1-1|TRBV3-1/TRBV3-2
ASSRGQGKAF
>TRBJ2-3|TRBV5-1
ASSLGDNTDTQY
>TRBJ2-3|TRBV19
ASSAGGVADTQY
>TRBJ2-5|TRBV5-1
ASSLGAGRMETQY
>TRBJ1-1|TRBV3-1/TRBV3-2
ASSQPPTPAF
>TRBJ2-5|TRBV6-6
ASSSGTGRRKETQY
>TRBJ2-1|TRBV19
ASSMDSSGRATWYYNEQF
>TRBJ1-1|TRBV12-3/TRBV12-4
ASSFSGTEAF
>TRBJ2-1|TRBV19
ASTQGVYNEQF
>TRBJ2-3|TRBV11-3
ASSLVIQGGTDTQY
>TRBJ1-5|TRBV19
ASRGDSRGSSQPQH
>TRBJ1-2|TRBV6-1
ASSEPGVYGYT
>TRBJ2-1|TRBV18
ASTGQGADEQF
>TRBJ2-1|TRBV27
ASSSGGRLNEQF
>TRBJ1-5|TRBV30
AWRTGADNQPQH
>TRBJ2-1|TRBV19
ASSLLPGSYEQF
>TRBJ2-3|TRBV24-1
ATRGTGTTDTQY
>TRBJ1-5|TRBV24-1
ATSDGTLSNQPQH
>TRBJ2-5|TRBV15
ATSRVPGTRETQY
>TRBJ1-1|TRBV18
ASSPTGLNTEAF
>TRBJ1-5|TRBV7-9
ASSPSDRDQPQH
>TRBJ1-1|TRBV6-9
ASSYGGAAEAF
>TRBJ1-6|TRBV24-1
ATKGAGARSPLH
>TRBJ1-2|TRBV14
ASSQENDRGGGYT
>TRBJ2-2|TRBV5-1
ASSLAGHANTGELF
>TRBJ2-3|TRBV5-1
ASTEGGSTDTQY
>TRBJ1-3|TRBV7-2
ASSWDRTGNTIY
>TRBJ1-2|TRBV5-1
ASSFTGTDGYT
>TRBJ1-1|TRBV6-6
ASSAYPQGVTEAF
>TRBJ1-6|TRBV4-1
ASSQEGDRANSPLH
>TRBJ1-1|TRBV19
ASSIDRVNTEAF
>TRBJ1-1|TRBV5-1
ASSPVVTGLNTEAF
>TRBJ2-1|TRBV30
AWSASRGQAPLGQF
>TRBJ1-2|TRBV28
ASSLPSGTGEGYT
>TRBJ1-2|TRBV3-1/TRBV3-2
ASRATGIGGYGYT
>TRBJ1-2|TRBV7-2
ASSPDRAYGYT
>TRBJ1-1|TRBV19
ASSIAAGGVFGTEAF
>TRBJ1-2|TRBV29-1
SVSNLGQVYGYT
>TRBJ2-3|TRBV7-2
ASSFGTLTDTQY
>TRBJ1-2|TRBV19
ASSIYAGSANYGYT
>TRBJ1-5|TRBV12-5
ASGLYGLFQPQH
>TRBJ1-5|TRBV27
ASSNQGIGQPQH
>TRBJ2-3|TRBV9
ASSVGDTQY
>TRBJ2-1|TRBV6-5
ASSLLAGGWNEQF
>TRBJ1-1|TRBV29-1
SVDWVSGGVEAF
>TRBJ1-2|TRBV5-5
ASSQAGQPRYGYT
>TRBJ1-1|TRBV19
ASSPLGQGGTEAF
>TRBJ1-3|TRBV7-9
ASSSGGGAGNTIY